This section outlines one T cell receptor (beta chain) sequence together with its context. The antigen is undetermined. The sample belongs to a study of long-term antiretroviral therapy in people with HIV. Points from the study as a whole: Versus controls, repertoires in people with HIV had narrower CDR3 length ranges. Clones expanded before ART dominated the repertoire at all time points.

At the survey level, the v3.0 immunoSEQ assay was run. Profiling relied on immunoSEQ multiplex PCR, and the TCRdb table lists in-frame clones only, not all of them. The sample lists about 28,000 clones, around four fifths occurring once. This CDR3 is built from 14 residues. V was cut by 2 bases and J by 0 bases, with 7 bases left in between. Germline CDR1 reads MNHNS; CDR2 reads SASEGT. Sequenced material: unsorted PBMCs, taken 1.5 years before starting antiretroviral therapy. The sequence was obtained from a man aged 18-30 years with HIV. V usage is TRBV6-1 and J usage is TRBJ2-5, with TRBD1 as a possible D gene (5 bases). In DNA form, the CDR3 reads TGTGCCAGCAGTGAACCGGACAACCAAGAGACCCAGTACTTC. Translation: CASSEPDNQETQYF.